A selection of T cell receptor beta chains follows, all from one sample in a study of T cell repertoires in aging, cancer and after chemotherapy. TCRdb re-called the multiplex PCR reads through MiXCR, storing one row per CDR3 protein. The sample carries some 2,700 distinct CDR3 sequences, about 25% recorded once. Specimen: blood. The origin of the receptors is a human donor with a solid tumor. Both conserved end residues are part of each CDR3. A D gene is named only where the DNA matches it firmly. The listing skips clone size in some rows; elsewhere it reads once, few, many or a size class.

clone_size	v_call	j_call	d_call	cdr3_nt	cdr3_aa
medium-sized	TRBV5-1	TRBJ2-2	.	TGCGCCAGCAGCTTGAAGAGGAGCGGGGAGCTGTTTTTT	CASSLKRSGELFF
medium-sized	TRBV19	TRBJ1-1	.	TGTGCCAGTAGGAGGACGGATAACACTGAAGCTTTCTTT	CASRRTDNTEAFF
few	TRBV24-1	TRBJ2-7	.	TGTGCCACCAGCCCAAAAGGTTCCTACGAGCAGTACTTC	CATSPKGSYEQYF
medium-sized	TRBV6-6	TRBJ2-7	TRBD1	TGTGCCAGCAGTAAACAGGGGGCGTACGAGCAGTACTTC	CASSKQGAYEQYF
large	TRBV29-1	TRBJ2-1	TRBD2	TGCAGCGTTGTCGGGACTAGCGGGGTTTGGGATGAGCAGTTCTTC	CSVVGTSGVWDEQFF
.	TRBV6-5	TRBJ2-2	TRBD1	TGTGCCAGCAGTACACAGGGGGATAGCGGGGAGCTGTTTTTT	CASSTQGDSGELFF
large	TRBV19	TRBJ2-1	.	TGTGCCAGTAGTATAGATGAGGGTTGGGTTCGGTTCTTC	CASSIDEGWVRFF
.	TRBV7-2	TRBJ2-1	.	TGTGCCAGCAGCTCAGCCCCGCACCTTGAGCAGTTCTTC	CASSSAPHLEQFF
medium-sized	TRBV5-4	TRBJ2-3	TRBD1	TGTGCCAGCAGCCACCGGGACAGGGTCACAGATACGCAGTATTTT	CASSHRDRVTDTQYF
.	TRBV24-1	TRBJ2-5	TRBD1	TGTGCCACCAGTGACGTACAGGGGTTACAAGAGACCCAGTACTTC	CATSDVQGLQETQYF
large	TRBV15	TRBJ2-1	.	TGTGCCACCAGCAGAGATCGGGCGGGCAGCAGCCCAGGGGAGCAGTTCTTC	CATSRDRAGSSPGEQFF
.	TRBV6-5	TRBJ2-3	TRBD2	TGTGCCAGCGGTACGGGACTAGCGGGCACAGATACGCAGTATTTT	CASGTGLAGTDTQYF
.	TRBV12-3/TRBV12-4	TRBJ2-7	TRBD2	TGTGCCAGCAGTTCGGGACTAGCGGGAGTCGGGGAGCAGTACTTC	CASSSGLAGVGEQYF
medium-sized	TRBV6-6	TRBJ2-3	.	TGTGCCAGCACTCGAACAGGGAGGACAGATACGCAGTATTTT	CASTRTGRTDTQYF
large	TRBV19	TRBJ2-1	.	TGTGCCAGTAGCAAGGGATGGGATGAGCAGTTCTTC	CASSKGWDEQFF
medium-sized	TRBV10-1	TRBJ2-2	.	TGCGCCAGCAGTACTAGGGGCGGGGAGCTGTTTTTT	CASSTRGGELFF
.	TRBV12-3/TRBV12-4	TRBJ2-5	TRBD2	TGTGCCAGCAGTCCCAGACTAGCGGGGGTACAAGAGACCCAGTACTTC	CASSPRLAGVQETQYF
few	TRBV4-2	TRBJ1-2	TRBD1	TGTGCCAGCAGCCAAGATCCGAACAGGGGGGCGGACTATGGCTACACCTTC	CASSQDPNRGADYGYTF
.	TRBV6-6	TRBJ2-1	TRBD2	TGTGCCAGCAGGGCCGGGAGTAGCGGGAGAAATGAGCAGTTCTTC	CASRAGSSGRNEQFF
few	TRBV7-2	TRBJ1-3	TRBD1	TGTGCCAGCAGCTTGATTGCAGGGGGCCGTCTGGAGGCTGGAAACACCATATATTTT	CASSLIAGGRLEAGNTIYF
large	TRBV29-1	TRBJ1-5	.	TGCAGCGTGCAGAGAACGTTTCAGCCCCAGCATTTT	CSVQRTFQPQHF